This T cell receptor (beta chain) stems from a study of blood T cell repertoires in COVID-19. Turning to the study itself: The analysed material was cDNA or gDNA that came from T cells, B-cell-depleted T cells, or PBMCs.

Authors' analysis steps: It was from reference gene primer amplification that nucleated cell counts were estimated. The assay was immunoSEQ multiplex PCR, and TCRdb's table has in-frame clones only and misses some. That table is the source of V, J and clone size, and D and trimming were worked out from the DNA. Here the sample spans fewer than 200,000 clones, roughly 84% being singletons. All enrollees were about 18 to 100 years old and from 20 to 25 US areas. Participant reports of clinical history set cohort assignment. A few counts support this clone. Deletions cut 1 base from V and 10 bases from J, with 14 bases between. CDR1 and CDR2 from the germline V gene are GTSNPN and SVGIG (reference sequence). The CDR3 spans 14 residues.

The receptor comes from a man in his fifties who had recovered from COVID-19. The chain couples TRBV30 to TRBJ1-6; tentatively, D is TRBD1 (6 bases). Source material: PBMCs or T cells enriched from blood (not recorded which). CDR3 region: CAWSESTTGSPLHF. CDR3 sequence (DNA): TGTGCCTGGAGTGAATCGACGACAGGATCACCCCTCCACTTT.